This T cell receptor beta chain was sequenced in a study of cytomegalovirus exposure and HLA in healthy donors (dated by TCRdb to about 2017). About the full investigation: An earlier analysis of more than 550 of the donors reported about 300 Gb of sequence data and 117 million unique TCR beta sequences obtained from about 180 million T cells. Typing coverage differed by locus: A, B, C, DRB1 and DQB1 were typed in roughly 629-630 donors, DQA1 in about 510, DPA1 in around 600, and DPB1 in approximately 450. In a later analysis, previously published TCR beta repertoires from some 640 donors were re-analyzed and high-resolution HLA genotyping was added so that TCR occurrence patterns could be studied. In addition to the first cohort of several hundred subjects, a separate validation cohort of 120 different subjects was used. Among a few hundred genotyped donors of the cohort, an average of around 240,000 unique TCR beta nucleotide sequences were sequenced per donor, 15% to 20% of them non-productive. HLA typing covered class I and class II loci at four-digit resolution. The study combined high-throughput TCR immunosequencing, statistical association of individual TCRs with disease status, and machine learning to predict cytomegalovirus infection status. Among the roughly 400 genotyped donors, approximately 82% belonged to the genetic ancestry cluster associated with self-reported Caucasian donors. A later genetic analysis used genome-wide SNP genotypes for about 55% of the 666 donors, treating that subset as a discovery cohort. An earlier analysis of approximately 580 of the donors used high-throughput TCR beta sequencing to judge whether each TCR beta V gene segment behaved as functional or pseudogenic. The study aimed to test whether cataloging public T cell receptors could reveal signatures of past pathogen exposure. The study profiled the T cell repertoires of about 640 subjects by immunosequencing and related them to cytomegalovirus serostatus. The later analysis used no new phenotypic data to find candidate immune exposures, relying instead on TCR beta sequences and their occurrence across donors. About 300 gigabases of sequencing data and roughly 80 million unique TCR sequences made up an early release that covered 500 to 700 HLA-typed donors. Alongside the repertoire data, information on donor age, sex, ethnicity and CMV serostatus was compiled. Every repertoire in the discovery cohort had been generated on one and the same sequencing platform. Four or five DR-DQ haplotypes were handled as single units for association and clustering because linkage in the cohort was strong.

In the case of this clone: Its cognate antigen has yet to be identified. Per-nucleotide qualities are absent, and no much larger clonotype sits a single base away.

Via the germline V gene, CDR1 is SQVTM and CDR2 ANQGSEA. From the cysteine up to the phenylalanine, the CDR3 has a length of 14 residues. The only DNA kept is the CDR3, 42 bases in frame from the first base. V loses 3 bases, J loses 6 bases, and the germline ends lie 17 bases apart. Library creation used the immunoSEQ multiplex PCR assay. A mixture of 60 forward primers for TCR Vbeta segments and 13 reverse primers for TCR Jbeta segments was used in the multiplex PCR. The CDR3 region of rearranged TCR beta genes was amplified from genomic DNA with a multiplex PCR assay. Amplified TCR beta libraries were sequenced as 87-base-pair reads on the Illumina HiSeq System. In the source study's methods: A later analysis counted tens of millions of unique TCR beta chains across the 550 to 700 repertoires, and 10 million to 12 million of these chains were shared by at least two donors. Raw reads were error-corrected and collapsed into unique sequences with a nearest-neighbor algorithm that merged closely related sequences to remove PCR and sequencing errors. Alignment of CDR3 sequences to IMGT reference sequences was used to assign V, D and J gene segments. Each retained sequence needed at least a six-nucleotide match to both a V gene segment and a J gene segment. A rearrangement was called productive if the CDR3 had no stop codons and remained in frame with V and J, and every other rearrangement was called non-productive. CDR3 was defined according to IMGT convention as the region running from the second conserved V-encoded cysteine to the conserved J-encoded phenylalanine. The earlier analysis of around 640 of the donors excluded sequences that lacked an unambiguous match to a single V gene segment. An earlier analysis of fewer than 750 of the donors called V segments functional above 56.7% productive rearrangements and segregating when the between-donor standard deviation exceeded 5%. A statistical classification framework was built for diagnosing cytomegalovirus status from the catalog of TCR beta chain sequences. In a later analysis, V and J genes were assigned by comparing TCR nucleotide sequences against IMGT/GENE-DB human TR gene sequences. The TCRdist pipeline was used in a later analysis to assign CDR3 sequences and most-parsimonious VDJ recombination scenarios. In a later analysis, each TCR beta chain was defined by its CDR3 amino acid sequence together with its V-gene family, and reads without a unique V-gene family were excluded. A later analysis removed 500 to 600 highly shared, low-generation-probability nucleotide sequences to deal with suspected cross-contamination and a sequencing artifact. In a later analysis, a clonal expansion index was calculated for each public chain from normalized within-repertoire ranks of inferred template counts. In a later analysis, generation probabilities were computed using a VDJ recombination model fitted to out-of-frame rearrangements, and the results were checked against IGoR. In a later analysis, TCR-TCR, TCR-HLA and TCR-CMV co-occurrence was scored with hypergeometric tests, and a repertoire-size bias correction was applied to TCR pairs. A later analysis estimated false discovery rates by permuting HLA or CMV assignments 20 times. In a later analysis, co-occurring TCRs were grouped using DBSCAN, and TCRdist sequence similarity was added for clustering within HLA-allele-positive subsets. For co-occurrence clustering, repertoires with fewer than 30,000 or more than 120,000 public chains were excluded, along with about five repertoires with anomalous nucleotide sharing. The source is immuneACCESS, and TCRdb retained only in-frame sequences with V and J called. Part of the clones is not carried over; for the studies checked, unresolved V genes explain less than half of this, and the remainder is unexplained. That table supplies the V and J calls and clone size; D and trimming were determined from the DNA. The sample contains more than 110,000 clones, 70% to 75% of them found a single time. The ten most abundant clones make up over 1% of the sample.

The cohort consisted of 600 to 700 healthy bone marrow donors. At the time of sampling, all cohort members were nominally healthy, though unrecorded immune exposures were likely present. The donor tested CMV seronegative, placing the donor among the roughly 400 seronegative members of the cohort. Every donor gave a peripheral blood sample, and the peripheral blood mononuclear cells from that sample were used for TCR beta sequencing. Genomic DNA extraction from the blood cell samples was performed with the Qiagen DNeasy Blood Extraction Kit. The paper's findings and limits, for the study overall: The classifier was reported to diagnose cytomegalovirus status with high specificity and sensitivity in both the original cohort and the validation cohort. Linkage disequilibrium might explain the correlated functional status among segregating V segments, but an unknown experimental factor could not be excluded. Over 15 rarely observed V segments, including chromosome 9 orphons, were excluded from the earlier analysis of some 590 of the donors because counts were too low. In this cohort, only TCR beta chains were sequenced, and detectable features were limited by the absence of alpha or paired-chain data. Broadly in line with IMGT annotations, most TCR beta V segments showed up in productive rearrangements about 87% or about 30% of the time in an earlier analysis of several hundred of the donors. The presence/absence analyses assumed that sequencing depth was roughly uniform across donors, and that assumption may not be true. The 87-base-pair reads could not distinguish some IMGT-functional V segments, including TRBV6-2 and TRBV6-3, so those segments were excluded. Assigning TCR associations to individual alleles was difficult when HLA alleles, especially DR and DQ, strongly co-occurred. Most TCR sequences were observed very rarely across donors, whereas some public TCRs were present in many individuals. CMV serostatus was the only immune exposure information available for the cohort. In a later analysis, most CMV-associated TCR beta chains were found to appear HLA-restricted, with HLA associations seemingly driven largely by CMV exposure. Because HLA typing was missing for some donors at each locus, association tests included only the typed subset. A further reported finding was that TCR beta sequences accurately predicted the HLA-A and HLA-B alleles for most subjects in the first cohort. The study listed 150 to 200 TCR beta chains as associated with cytomegalovirus. A few of the identified cytomegalovirus-associated TCR beta chains were confirmed in vitro to be specific for cytomegalovirus antigens. In a later genetic analysis, a missense DCLRE1C variant was associated with V-gene and J-gene trimming of TCR beta chains, and the association was replicated in an independent cohort. In a later analysis, TCR association rates were found to vary across HLA loci, with the most associated TCRs seen for DRB1 alleles and the fewest for HLA-C alleles. According to the authors, the approach could potentially be generalized to other disease states and immunological phenotypes. According to a later analysis, parvovirus B19, influenza, CMV and Epstein-Barr virus appeared linked to several top co-occurrence clusters. A cluster of highly shared sequence variants was judged likely to represent a technical artifact of the sequencing pipeline. Specific HLA alleles were associated with 15,000 to 20,000 TCR beta sequences at a false discovery rate of 0.05 in a later analysis. In a later genetic analysis, fewer N-insertions in productive TCRs were reported among donors in an Asian-associated ancestry cluster than the roughly 710-donor mean. In a later analysis, HLA-associated TCR beta chains showed more clonal expansion and lower generation probabilities than non-associated chains that were equally common.

Source material: PBMCs. The rearranged chain carries TRBV29-1 and TRBJ1-1, and TRBD1 may be the D gene, going by 5 matching bases. This TCR came from a woman between 40 and 50 years old in good health and CMV-seronegative. The encoded CDR3 is CSVEGQTRRPEAFF. The bases are TGCAGCGTTGAGGGGCAGACAAGGCGCCCTGAAGCTTTCTTT.